This T cell receptor (beta chain) was sequenced in a study of T cell repertoires in cytomegalovirus infection. Study context: Through public TCR beta signatures, both CMV infection and matching HLA type were indicated.

In this sample, this clonotype turned up a few times. What it binds is not known. The CDR3 loop spans 16 amino acids. The V end was cut by 4 bases, the J end by 4 bases, with 16 bases between. The germline CDR1 and CDR2 sequences are MNHEY and SMNVEV (reference sequence). TCRdb independently ran MiXCR on the reads; one entry per CDR3 protein. Altogether 480,000 or so distinct CDR3 sequences are present, about 10% being singletons, with the ten largest covering 10% to 13%. Study-level findings and limits: Cumulative public TCR beta family frequency identified CMV carriers with the relevant HLA. The study found HLA-C-restricted CMV-specific TCR beta clonotypes dominating the ex vivo response.

The chain couples TRBV27 to TRBJ1-4; D not certain. The clonotype originates from a human donor in good health (CMV status not recorded). Some clones in this sample may be carry-over from other donors' samples. Material for sequencing was PBMCs. CDR3 residues: CASSSLLTVDNEKLFF. In DNA, the CDR3 is TGTGCCAGCAGTTCCCTCCTGACTGTCGATAATGAAAAACTGTTTTTT.